The T cell receptor (beta chain) described here comes from a study of CD8 T cells in ankylosing spondylitis. Findings of the study overall: Matched ankylosing spondylitis synovial fluid reportedly showed significant enrichment of disease-linked clones. Blood from ankylosing spondylitis patients appeared to carry a characteristic eight-variant TCR beta motif. There were earlier reports of some motif variants in reactive arthritis synovial fluid and blood.

This clonotype was seen repeatedly, ten times or more. What it binds is not known. V lost 0 bases, J lost 6 bases, and 11 bases lay in between. Germline loops: CDR1 SGHDT, CDR2 YYEEEE. The CDR3 extends over 14 amino acids. Making the TCR beta libraries involved quantitative 5'-RACE with molecular barcodes. From the 5' RACE reads, TCRdb called clonotypes with MiXCR, one entry per CDR3 protein. The top ten clones hold over 4.5% of a sample with some 95,000 distinct CDR3 sequences, around 9.4% of them seen once. This sequence joins TRBV5-6 and TRBJ2-3; maybe TRBD2 (5 bases). The TCR originated in a male donor with ankylosing spondylitis or in good health (not recorded which). Sequenced sample: blood, either unsorted or a sorted T cell fraction (not recorded which). CDR3 residues: CASSLDGGSDTQYF. CDR3 coding DNA: TGTGCCAGCAGCTTGGACGGAGGCTCGGATACGCAGTATTTT.